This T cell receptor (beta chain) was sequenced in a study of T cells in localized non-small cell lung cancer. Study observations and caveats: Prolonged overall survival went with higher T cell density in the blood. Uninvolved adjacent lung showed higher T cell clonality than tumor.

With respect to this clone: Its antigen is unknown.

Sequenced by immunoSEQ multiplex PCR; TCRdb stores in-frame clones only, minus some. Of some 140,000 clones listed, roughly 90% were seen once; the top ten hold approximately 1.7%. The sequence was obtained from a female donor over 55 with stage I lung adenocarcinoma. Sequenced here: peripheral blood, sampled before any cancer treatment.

The CDR3 coding sequence is TGTGCCAGCAGTAGTGCTGGGGGAAACATTCAGTACTTC. Residues: CASSSAGGNIQYF. The chain has TRBV6-6 and TRBJ2-4; TRBD1 or TRBD2 may be the D gene (5 bases each). This CDR3 contains 13 residues. CDR1 MNHNY and CDR2 SVGAGI come from the germline V gene (reference sequence). The V gene lost 5 bases and the J gene lost 6 bases, with 11 bases spanning the gap.